This T cell receptor beta chain stems from a study of T-cell memory formation after mild COVID-19. Turning to the study itself: Clusters were largely donor specific.

Germline CDR1 reads PRHDT; CDR2 reads FYEKMQ (reference sequence). This CDR3 comprises 15 residues. The trim removed 5 bases at V and 0 bases at J, leaving 4 bases unmatched. Study results and limitations: Pre-infection memory held some responding clones, suggesting pre-existing cross-reactive T cells responded.

The authors produced TCR alpha and TCR beta cDNA libraries with sample barcodes and UMIs by 5'RACE using constant-segment primers. TCRdb analysed the 5' RACE reads with MiXCR anew, one entry per CDR3 protein. The table records a few hundred thousand distinct CDR3 sequences, around 15% of them present only once. Worth noting for this clonotype: Its antigen is as yet unknown.

The specimen was PBMCs or a T cell subset sorted from them (not recorded which). The rearrangement uses TRBV13 and TRBJ2-1; 7 bases are shared with TRBD1. This clonotype originated in a man aged 18 to 29 who had mild COVID-19 (a few samples of this study predate the infection). Cell type and time point are not known. The DNA of the CDR3 is TGTGCCAGCAGCGTACAGGGGAGCTCCTACAATGAGCAGTTCTTC. Amino acids: CASSVQGSSYNEQFF.